The TCR beta chain described here comes from a study of blood T cell repertoires in COVID-19. Study-level background: Samples taken during acute and convalescent COVID-19 were collected in the United States, Italy and Spain. T cells, B-cell-depleted T cells, or PBMCs provided the cDNA or gDNA that served as material.

Authors' analysis steps: Using reference gene primer amplification, nucleated cell counts were estimated. Assay used: immunoSEQ multiplex PCR; TCRdb lists only in-frame clones, some missing. V, J and clone size are taken as reported in that table, and D and trimming were inferred from the DNA itself. The data show 95,000 to 110,000 clones, 85% to 90% seen once. The CDR3 covers 16 residues. Germline V gene lookup returns CDR1 SGHAT and CDR2 FQNNGV. Trimming shortened V by 1 base and J by 2 bases, and 14 bases separated the two germline ends. The receptor was isolated from a man between 45 and 60 years old with acute or convalescent COVID-19. The V call is TRBV11-2, the J call TRBJ2-5; possibly TRBD1 for D (6 bases). The sequencing input was peripheral blood. The CDR3 is CASSLVPGQGQETQYF. CDR3 bases: TGTGCCAGCAGCTTAGTACCGGGACAAGGACAAGAGACCCAGTACTTC.